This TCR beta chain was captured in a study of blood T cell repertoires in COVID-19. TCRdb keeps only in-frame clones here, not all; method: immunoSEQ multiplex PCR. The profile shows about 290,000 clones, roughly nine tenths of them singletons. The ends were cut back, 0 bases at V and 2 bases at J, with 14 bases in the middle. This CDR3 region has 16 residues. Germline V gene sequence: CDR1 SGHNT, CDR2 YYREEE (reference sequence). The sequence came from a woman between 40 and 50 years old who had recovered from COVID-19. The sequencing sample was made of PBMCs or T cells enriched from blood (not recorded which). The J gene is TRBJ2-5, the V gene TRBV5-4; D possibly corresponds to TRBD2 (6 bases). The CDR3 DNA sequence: TGTGCCAGCAGCTTGGGGGGCGGGGAGCGTCAAGAGACCCAGTACTTC. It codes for CASSLGGGERQETQYF.